The source of this T cell receptor (beta chain) is a study of blood T cell repertoires in COVID-19. The data were produced by immunoSEQ multiplex PCR, yet TCRdb's version contains in-frame clones alone and is incomplete. This sample has around 290,000 clones; approximately 90% occur once, and the top ten carry around 2.2%. The CDR3 contains 17 residues. Germline CDR1 is SGHRS and CDR2 is YFSETQ. Trimming removed 1 base at V and 2 bases at J, with 18 bases between. The gene calls are TRBV5-1 and TRBJ1-1, with D tentatively TRBD1 (5 bases). The clonotype was recovered from a woman aged 25 to 39 with COVID-19, enrolled during active disease. Specimen: peripheral blood. CDR3 sequence: CASSLSQGRGRNTEAFF. As DNA, the CDR3 is TGCGCCAGCAGCTTGAGCCAGGGAAGGGGTAGAAACACTGAAGCTTTCTTT. Full variable domain (rest looked up from reference TRBV5-1 and TRBJ1-1): KAGVTQTPRYLIKTRGQQVTLSCSPISGHRSVSWYQQTPGQGLQFLFEYFSETQRNKGNFPGRFSGRQFSNSRSEMNVSTLELGDSALYLCASSLSQGRGRNTEAFFGQGTRLTVV.